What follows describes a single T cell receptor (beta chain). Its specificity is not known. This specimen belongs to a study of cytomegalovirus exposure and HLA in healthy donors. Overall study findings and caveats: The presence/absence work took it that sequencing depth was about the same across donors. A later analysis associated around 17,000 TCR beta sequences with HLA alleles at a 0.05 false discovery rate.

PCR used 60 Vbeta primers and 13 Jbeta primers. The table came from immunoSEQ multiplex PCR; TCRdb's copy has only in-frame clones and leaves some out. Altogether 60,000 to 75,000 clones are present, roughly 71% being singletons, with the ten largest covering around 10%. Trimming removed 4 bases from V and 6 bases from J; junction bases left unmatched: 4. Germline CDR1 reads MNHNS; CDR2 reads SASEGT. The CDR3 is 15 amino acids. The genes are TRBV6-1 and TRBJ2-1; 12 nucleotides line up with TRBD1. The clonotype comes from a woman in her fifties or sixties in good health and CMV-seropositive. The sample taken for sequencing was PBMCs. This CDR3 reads CASSVLGQGANEQFF. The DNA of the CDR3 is TGTGCCAGCAGTGTATTGGGACAGGGGGCCAATGAGCAGTTCTTC.